These 5 T cell receptor beta chains share one sample of origin, sequenced in a study of cytomegalovirus exposure and HLA in healthy donors. The PCR contained 60 Vbeta and 13 Jbeta primers. Repertoires were generated with immunoSEQ multiplex PCR, while TCRdb's copy carries only in-frame clones and drops some. The table shows 99,000 or so clones, with 69% occurring only once. Sequencing used PBMCs. The source is a man aged 25 to 45 in good health and CMV-seronegative.

The chain couples TRBV18 to TRBJ2-7, with a tentative D call TRBD1 (6 bases). This CDR3 spans 12 amino acids. CDR1 is KGHSH and CDR2 is LQKENI in the germline V gene. V lost 3 bases, J lost 8 bases, and 11 bases lay in between. CDR3 sequence: CASSPQGDKQYF. The CDR3 nucleotides read TGTGCCAGCTCACCGCAAGGGGACAAGCAGTACTTC.

For this clone: At one end, the junction sequence differs from germline, possibly due to a read error. The V gene is TRBV19, the J gene TRBJ1-3; 10 bases map to TRBD1. The germline CDR1 and CDR2 sequences are LNHDA and SQIVND (reference sequence). This CDR3 has 21 residues. The CDR3 sequence: CASSMPSLGTGATHTGNTIYF. DNA of the CDR3: TGTGCCAGTAGTATGCCCTCCCTCGGGACAGGGGCCACCCACACTGGCAACACCATATATTTT.

V gene TRBV7-9 combines with J gene TRBJ2-7; 8 bases are shared with TRBD2. The CDR3 is made up of 12 amino acids. The V and J ends lost 5 bases and 7 bases, in that order; junction bases with no gene match: 4. In germline, CDR1 is SEHNR, CDR2 FQNEAQ (reference sequence). The CDR3 sequence is CASSPGRAEQYF. The CDR3 bases are TGTGCCAGCAGCCCCGGGAGGGCTGAGCAGTACTTC.

This chain joins TRBV7-8 and TRBJ2-7; D might be TRBD1 (6 bases). Trimming shortened V by 7 bases and J by 6 bases, and 19 bases separated the two germline ends. This CDR3 has 14 residues. Germline CDR1 SGHVS, CDR2 FQNEAQ. The CDR3 sequence is CASTQNRAVGEQYF. Here the CDR3 DNA reads TGTGCCAGCACTCAGAACAGGGCAGTTGGCGAGCAGTACTTC. The full variable domain, in which reference TRBV7-8 and TRBJ2-7 provide the parts outside the CDR3, is GAGVSQSPRYKVAKRGQDVALRCDPISGHVSLFWYQQALGQGPEFLTYFQNEAQLDKSGLPSDRFFAERPEGSVSTLKIQRTQQEDSAVYLCASTQNRAVGEQYFGPGTRLTVT.

Concerning this clone itself: One end of the junction does not line up with germline, which may come from a read error. The J gene is TRBJ2-5, the V gene TRBV7-7; possibly TRBD2 for D (6 bases). The CDR3 loop spans 14 amino acids. Germline-derived CDR1 and CDR2 are SSHAT and FNYEAQ (reference sequence). The CDR3 DNA is TGTGCTAGCAGCTTAGATCGGGTCGGGAGTACCCAGTACTTC. Translated: CASSLDRVGSTQYF.